Here is one T cell receptor beta chain with its context. Its antigen is currently not known. No clone much larger than this one lies a single base away; base qualities are absent. TCRbeta CDR3 regions were amplified from genomic DNA using the immunoSEQ Assay, a bias-controlled multiplex PCR. From the authors' description of their analysis: Nucleated cell counts per sample were estimated from amplification of reference gene primers within the assay. Sequence reads were collapsed and filtered to measure the absolute abundance of every unique TCRbeta CDR3 rearrangement. For each sample, productive Simpson clonality was calculated by taking the square root of Simpson's diversity index across productive rearrangements. The source is immuneACCESS, and TCRdb retained only in-frame sequences with V and J called. Part of the clones is not carried over; for the studies checked, unresolved V genes explain less than half of this, and the remainder is unexplained. The V and J calls and the clone size are those of that table, but D and trimming were determined from the DNA. The table for this sample lists roughly 190,000 clones; roughly four fifths of them were counted only once. Of the sample, roughly 14% is held by the ten largest clones.

The collaborating institutions used their own protocols to collect whole blood in K2EDTA tubes. For TCRbeta analysis, collaborators shipped samples as frozen whole blood, isolated PBMCs, or DNA extracted from either of those sample types. Taken from the germline V gene, the CDR1 and CDR2 loops are MNHEY and SVGAGI. The CDR3 goes from the cysteine to the phenylalanine over 14 residues. Of all the DNA, just the CDR3 is kept, 42 bases in frame from base 1. Relative to germline, V is 0 bases shorter and J is 6 bases shorter, with 6 bases between their ends. This entry comes from a study of blood T cell repertoires in COVID-19 (TCRdb year 2020). About the full investigation: Samples from collaborators originated in the United States, Italy and Spain and spanned both the acute and convalescent phases of COVID-19. Samples came from the ongoing ImmuneRACE study (first 160 participants) plus 1,254 subjects from 6 global collaborators. Subjects who had been exposed to COVID-19, were actively infected with it, or had recovered from it provided the deeply sampled blood TCRbeta repertoires that made up the dataset. The prospective study material was composed of cDNA or gDNA derived from T cells, B-cell-depleted T cells, or PBMCs. Where available, HLA class I and class II types were taken from metadata supplied by the sample provider and were not determined by assay-based typing. Sample metadata almost always included a de-identified subject ID, COVID-19 status, age in years and sex. The repertoires were released in a freely available public database intended as a resource for research on the immune response to SARS-CoV-2.

The full study reports these points: The quantity of clinical and demographic metadata differed by source and by participant and was supplied without curation.

Here the chain combines TRBV6-5 and TRBJ1-6, with the D gene too uncertain to name. The sample comprised peripheral blood. This TCR was recovered from a man aged 30 to 45 with active or convalescent COVID-19. The CDR3 in this case is CASSYSELNSPLHF. The base sequence is TGTGCCAGCAGTTACTCAGAGCTTAATTCACCCCTCCACTTT.